This passage covers 14 T cell receptor beta chains from one sample sequenced in a study of vaccination and CD4 T cells after COVID-19. Treatment in this sample: approximately nine-day PBMC culture with coronavirus spike peptide pools or control peptides (ViraFEST assay). Cultured CD4+ T-cell DNA underwent Oncomine TCR Beta short-read sequencing. Each CDR3 protein gets one entry after TCRdb re-called the PCR reads with MiXCR. The sample holds some 7,700 distinct CDR3 sequences, 45% to 55% seen once. These receptors' antigens are unknown. Sequenced: CD4+ T cells from blood, cultured in vitro. Every receptor here comes from a human donor who had recovered from COVID-19.

The chain employs TRBV11-3 and TRBJ2-1; possible D gene TRBD2, 5 bases. The V gene lost 5 bases and the J gene lost 9 bases, with 11 bases spanning the gap. The germline CDR1 and CDR2 sequences are SGHNT and YENEEA. The CDR3 is 12 amino acids. The DNA for the CDR3 is TGTGCCAGCAGCCACGGTGGAGGTGAGCAGTTCTTC. This codes for CASSHGGGEQFF.

This clonotype was observed a handful of times. V and J are TRBV27 and TRBJ1-2; D remains unclear. V was clipped by 3 bases and J by 1 base, with 6 bases between them. CDR1 is MNHEY, CDR2 SMNVEV, per germline (reference sequence). This CDR3 has 13 amino acids. The CDR3 protein is CASSFTVNYGYTF. The CDR3 nucleotides read TGTGCCAGCAGTTTTACAGTTAACTATGGCTACACCTTC.

The V gene is TRBV6-2 or TRBV6-3, the J gene TRBJ2-1; D may be TRBD1 or TRBD2 (5 bases each). Germline values: CDR1 MNHEY, CDR2 SVGEGT. The CDR3 loop spans 15 amino acids. V gave up 4 bases and J gave up 6 bases, with 16 bases separating them. The CDR3 region is CASSSIRGNLNEQFF. The CDR3, as DNA: TGTGCCAGCAGTTCGATACGGGGCAACCTCAATGAGCAGTTCTTC.

This chain uses TRBV6-5 with TRBJ1-2; 7 bases are a match to TRBD1. From germline, CDR1 is MNHEY and CDR2 SVGAGI. The J segment lost 8 bases and the V segment lost 0 bases, leaving 12 bases of the junction unmatched. The CDR3 is 16 residues long. In DNA form, the CDR3 reads TGTGCCAGCAGTTACTCGAACCCAGGGGCCAGGGGGGGCTACACCTTC. It specifies CASSYSNPGARGGYTF.

The J gene is TRBJ1-2, the V gene TRBV29-1; 11 bases agree with TRBD1. The ends lost 6 bases at V and 8 bases at J; junction bases unmatched: 5. This CDR3 is built from 12 residues. From germline, CDR1 is SQVTM and CDR2 ANQGSEA. CDR3 protein: CSVGTGGYGYTF. The CDR3 DNA follows: TGCAGCGTGGGGACAGGGGGGTACGGCTACACCTTC.

A few counts support this clonotype. The CDR3 nucleotides are TGTGCCAGTAGGCACGCCGGGACAGAGGACGGCTACACCTTC. It specifies CASRHAGTEDGYTF. This sequence joins TRBV19 and TRBJ1-2; 7 bases align to TRBD1. V lost 6 bases and J lost 8; bases outside the gene matches: 12. The CDR3 loop spans 14 amino acids. The germline CDR1 and CDR2 sequences are LNHDA and SQIVND (reference sequence).

This clonotype has more than one count but fewer than ten. The genes are TRBV6-1 and TRBJ1-1; 10 positions agree with TRBD1. Losses at the gene ends were 10 bases for V and 7 bases for J; bases not matched to a gene: 9. CDR1 and CDR2 from the germline V gene are MNHNS and SASEGT. CDR3 length: 13 residues. CDR3 amino acids: CATRRGTGVEAFF. In DNA, the CDR3 is TGTGCCACCCGGAGGGGGACAGGGGTTGAAGCTTTCTTT.

Judged by abundance, this clonotype is large (0.1 to 1%). This rearrangement joins TRBV6-5 to TRBJ2-5; 7 bases agree with TRBD2. The CDR3 has 14 amino acids. J lost 5 bases, V lost 4 bases, and 7 bases had no gene match. CDR1 is MNHEY and CDR2 is SVGAGI in the germline V gene. The CDR3 spells CASSSRGGPETQYF. Here the CDR3 DNA reads TGTGCCAGCAGTTCCCGGGGAGGGCCGGAGACCCAGTACTTC.

This clonotype was seen a handful of times. The gene calls are TRBV7-2 and TRBJ2-7; 9 bases match TRBD2. The CDR3 extends over 14 amino acids. CDR1 and CDR2 from the germline V gene are SGHTA and FQGNSA. The J segment lost 3 bases and the V segment lost 4 bases, leaving 4 bases of the junction unmatched. CDR3 loop: CASSSSGGNYEQYF. CDR3 nucleotide sequence: TGTGCCAGCAGCTCCAGCGGGGGGAACTACGAGCAGTACTTC.

This clonotype was found a few times. This chain uses TRBV6-1 with TRBJ1-2; the D gene is possibly TRBD1 (5 bases). Trimming left V 3 bases short and J 3 bases short, with 11 bases between. Germline V CDR1 and CDR2: MNHNS, SASEGT. The CDR3 spans 14 residues. The CDR3 spells CASSDLGRDYGYTF. CDR3 bases: TGTGCCAGCAGTGACCTGGGACGGGACTATGGCTACACCTTC.

The rearrangement joins TRBV10-3 to TRBJ1-5; the D gene is possibly TRBD1 (6 bases). The CDR3 has 13 amino acids. Per the germline V gene, CDR1 is ENHRY and CDR2 is SYGVKD. The V end lost 2 bases, the J end lost 7 bases, and 9 bases lay between the germline ends. The CDR3 bases are TGTGCCATCAGTGAGAACAGGGACCAGCCCCAGCATTTT. It codes for CAISENRDQPQHF.

This chain uses TRBV12-3 or TRBV12-4 with TRBJ1-1; 8 bases line up with TRBD1. V gave up 5 bases and J gave up 5 bases; unmatched junction bases: 7. This CDR3 has 14 residues. CDR3 region: CASSPTGGGTEAFF. CDR3 coding DNA: TGTGCCAGCAGTCCCACAGGGGGGGGAACTGAAGCTTTCTTT.

The V and J genes are TRBV7-2 and TRBJ1-5; 8 positions match TRBD1. With 1 base clipped from V and 11 bases from J, the junction kept 10 bases outside the gene matches. This CDR3 is built from 15 residues. Germline V gene sequence: CDR1 SGHTA, CDR2 FQGNSA. In DNA form, the CDR3 reads TGTGCCAGCAGCTTAGGGCAGGGGGCTATCGGGACCCAGCATTTT. Translated, it gives CASSLGQGAIGTQHF.

The chain couples TRBV7-9 to TRBJ1-3; D is possibly TRBD1 (5 bases). In germline, CDR1 is SEHNR, CDR2 FQNEAQ (reference sequence). The CDR3 extends over 15 amino acids. V gave up 5 bases and J gave up 0 bases, with 11 bases separating them. Here the CDR3 DNA reads TGTGCCAGCAGCCCTGGGACCTTCTCTGGAAACACCATATATTTT. Translating gives CASSPGTFSGNTIYF.